These 7 T cell receptor beta chains share one sample of origin, sequenced in a study of cytomegalovirus exposure and HLA in healthy donors. With 60 Vbeta and 13 Jbeta primers, the PCR was carried out. Generated by immunoSEQ multiplex PCR, the TCRdb table keeps only in-frame clones and is missing some. This table has over 150,000 clones, 65% to 85% appearing once. The sequenced material came from PBMCs. These receptors all stem from a woman in her 30s in good health and CMV-seropositive.

In this sample, this clone turned up once. The V call is TRBV5-1, the J call TRBJ1-5; TRBD1 might be the D (6 bases). With 2 bases removed from V and 4 bases from J, the gap between germline ends came to 16 bases. This CDR3 contains 16 residues. CDR1 and CDR2 (germline): SGHRS, YFSETQ. The DNA for the CDR3 is TGCGCCAGCAGCTTAGGGGGGGGTAGTGGGAATCAGCCCCAGCATTTT. Translation: CASSLGGGSGNQPQHF. Supplemented by reference TRBV5-1 and TRBJ1-5, the full variable domain reads KAGVTQTPRYLIKTRGQQVTLSCSPISGHRSVSWYQQTPGQGLQFLFEYFSETQRNKGNFPGRFSGRQFSNSRSEMNVSTLELGDSALYLCASSLGGGSGNQPQHFGDGTRLSIL.

This rearrangement joins TRBV10-3 to TRBJ2-1; 13 bases are a match to TRBD2. The CDR3 has 18 residues. V was clipped by 6 bases and J by 1 base; unmatched bases: 9. Germline CDR1 and CDR2: ENHRY and SYGVKD. The DNA of the CDR3 is TGTGCCATCAGCAGTCCCCAACTAGCGGGGGGGTCCTACAATGAGCAGTTCTTC. Translated, it gives CAISSPQLAGGSYNEQFF.

The chain carries TRBV15 and TRBJ1-3, with D hard to call. Germline loops: CDR1 LNHNV, CDR2 YYDKDF (reference sequence). V was cut by 1 base and J by 2 bases, with 24 bases left in between. There are 20 residues in the CDR3. The CDR3 DNA sequence: TGTGCCACCAGCAGAGGAAGGAACTTACTAGCTCATTGGCCTGGAAACACCATATATTTT. Protein: CATSRGRNLLAHWPGNTIYF.

The CDR3 DNA reads as TGTGCCAGCAGCTCCCAACACAACACTGAAGCTTTCTTT. Translated: CASSSQHNTEAFF. V usage is TRBV11-2 and J usage is TRBJ1-1; D unresolved. Germline CDR1 reads SGHAT; CDR2 reads FQNNGV. The CDR3 sequence is 13 residues long. Trimming removed 4 bases from V and 2 bases from J, with 8 bases in between.

The V gene is TRBV7-9, the J gene TRBJ1-3; D remains ambiguous. V was pared by 5 bases and J by 0 bases, with 8 bases between. Germline CDR1 and CDR2: SEHNR and FQNEAQ (reference sequence). CDR3 length: 14 residues. Here the CDR3 reads CASSQRSSGNTIYF. The CDR3 coding sequence is TGTGCCAGCAGCCAGAGGAGCTCTGGAAACACCATATATTTT.

The chain uses TRBV18 and TRBJ2-7, with D possibly matching TRBD1 (5 bases). This CDR3 has 12 residues. V lost 0 bases and J 7 bases, leaving 7 bases between the germline ends. Germline values: CDR1 KGHSH, CDR2 LQKENI. CDR3: CASSPPSGEQYF. CDR3 bases: TGTGCCAGCTCACCACCGTCAGGGGAGCAGTACTTC.

The chain employs TRBV27 and TRBJ2-7; D is possibly TRBD1 (6 bases). Germline CDR1 MNHEY, CDR2 SMNVEV (reference sequence). The V end lost 5 bases, the J end lost 1 base, and 15 bases lay between the germline ends. This CDR3 has 15 amino acids. CDR3: CASSLREQGSYEQYF. CDR3 in DNA: TGTGCCAGCAGTCTAAGGGAACAGGGTTCCTACGAGCAGTACTTC.